These 20 T cell receptor beta chains originate from one sample sequenced in a study of blood T cell repertoires in COVID-19 (dated by TCRdb to between 2020 and 2021). The method was the immunoSEQ multiplex PCR assay. The immuneACCESS repertoire file appears here via TCRdb, limited to in-frame rearrangements. These files lack a portion of the clones; in checked studies, under half of the deficit traces to unresolved V genes, and the cause of the others is not known. Across this sample there are approximately 160,000 clones, with under 85% seen only once. The leading ten clones occupy around 2.8% of the sample. Sample: peripheral blood. All receptors derive from a man in his sixties or seventies with acute or convalescent COVID-19.

The genes are TRBV19 and TRBJ2-7, with 11 positions matching TRBD1. The CDR3 has 14 amino acids. Germline CDR1 reads LNHDA; CDR2 reads SQIVND (reference sequence). V gave up 0 bases and J gave up 6 bases; unmatched junction bases: 1. The CDR3: CASSIDGTGGEQYF. Written as DNA, the CDR3 is TGTGCCAGTAGTATAGACGGGACAGGGGGCGAGCAGTACTTC. The whole variable domain, filled in from reference TRBV19 and TRBJ2-7, reads DGGITQSPKYLFRKEGQNVTLSCEQNLNHDAMYWYRQDPGQGLRLIYYSQIVNDFQKGDIAEGYSVSREKKESFPLTVTSAQKNPTAFYLCASSIDGTGGEQYFGPGTRLTVT.

The rearrangement uses TRBV13 and TRBJ1-4; 9 nucleotides line up with TRBD1. CDR3 length: 13 residues. The germline V gene encodes CDR1 PRHDT and CDR2 FYEKMQ (reference sequence). J gave up 9 bases and V 4 bases, and 3 bases lay outside the gene matches. The chain's CDR3 is CASSSGTGKKLFF. CDR3 nucleotide sequence: TGTGCCAGCAGCTCTGGGACAGGGAAAAAACTGTTTTTT.

In this sample, this clone turned up a few times. The J gene is TRBJ1-4, the V gene TRBV19; a possible D gene is TRBD1 (5 bases). Germline V gene sequence: CDR1 LNHDA, CDR2 SQIVND (reference sequence). The CDR3 spans 14 residues. Trimming left V 1 base short and J 4 bases short, with 7 bases between. The CDR3 DNA reads TGTGCCAGTAGTATAGCGCAGGGTAATGAAAAACTGTTTTTT. It yields the protein CASSIAQGNEKLFF.

The V call is TRBV7-8, the J call TRBJ2-1; TRBD2 aligns across 11 bases. The V segment lost 1 base and the J segment 5 bases; nucleotides outside the gene matches: 1. The CDR3 totals 15 residues. Germline V gives CDR1 SGHVS, CDR2 FQNEAQ. The CDR3 loop is CASSLELAGDNEQFF. CDR3 nucleotides: TGTGCCAGCAGCTTAGAACTAGCGGGAGACAATGAGCAGTTCTTC.

The chain combines TRBV28 with TRBJ2-2, with TRBD1 as a possible D gene (6 bases). Germline CDR1 MDHEN, CDR2 SYDVKM. The CDR3 totals 15 residues. V was cut by 2 bases and J by 6 bases, with 13 bases left in between. CDR3 in amino acids: CASSLPPNRAGELFF. Written as DNA, the CDR3 is TGTGCCAGCAGTTTACCCCCAAACAGGGCCGGGGAGCTGTTTTTT.

This chain uses TRBV4-2 with TRBJ2-2; 8 bases are shared with TRBD2. V shed 0 bases and J 4 bases; nucleotides not matched to a gene: 13. Germline V gene lookup returns CDR1 LGHNA and CDR2 YNFKEQ. The CDR3 sequence is 19 residues long. CDR3 protein: CASSQDVLRGRRPTGELFF. The CDR3 bases are TGTGCCAGCAGCCAAGATGTCCTCCGCGGGAGGCGCCCCACCGGGGAGCTGTTTTTT.

This clone showed up just a few times. The rearrangement links TRBV7-2 to TRBJ1-3; D is perhaps TRBD1 (5 bases). Germline-derived CDR1 and CDR2 are SGHTA and FQGNSA. This CDR3 is built from 16 residues. Trimming took off 5 bases at V and 3 bases at J, with 17 bases between the two ends. As DNA, the CDR3 is TGTGCCAGCAGCCACCGGACGACGGGGGATGGAAACACCATATATTTT. Translating gives CASSHRTTGDGNTIYF. Combining the CDR3 with reference TRBV7-2 and TRBJ1-3 gives the whole variable domain GAGVSQSPSNKVTEKGKDVELRCDPISGHTALYWYRQSLGQGLEFLIYFQGNSAPDKSGLPSDRFSAERTGGSVSTLTIQRTQQEDSAVYLCASSHRTTGDGNTIYFGEGSWLTVV.

The gene calls are TRBV3-1 (or the pseudogene TRBV3-2) and TRBJ2-1, with TRBD2 as a possible D gene (5 bases). V was shortened by 3 bases and J by 3 bases, with 6 bases between the two germline ends. Germline assignment: CDR1 LGHDT and CDR2 YNNKEL (reference sequence). The CDR3 length is 13 residues. CDR3 loop: CASSQGDYNEQFF. The CDR3 bases are TGTGCCAGCAGCCAGGGAGACTACAATGAGCAGTTCTTC.

This rearrangement joins TRBV19 to TRBJ2-1; 9 bases line up with TRBD1. The CDR3 consists of 16 residues. Germline-derived CDR1 and CDR2 are LNHDA and SQIVND (reference sequence). The ends lost 5 bases at V and 6 bases at J; junction bases unmatched: 11. As DNA, the CDR3 is TGTGCCAGTAGTTCACCCGGGACAGGGCTAGTCAATGAGCAGTTCTTC. Protein product: CASSSPGTGLVNEQFF.

Written as DNA, the CDR3 is TGTGCCAGCAGTTTCTACAGGGACAATCAGCCCCAGCATTTT. It yields the protein CASSFYRDNQPQHF. The chain carries TRBV6-5 and TRBJ1-5, with D tentatively TRBD1 (6 bases). CDR1 is MNHEY, CDR2 SVGAGI, per germline. V lost 4 bases to trimming and J lost 3 bases, with 10 bases between them. The CDR3 has 14 amino acids.

This clone was found a few times. V gene TRBV7-9 combines with J gene TRBJ1-6; maybe TRBD1 (6 bases). Trimming left V 4 bases short and J 7 bases short, with 8 bases between. Germline assignment: CDR1 SEHNR and CDR2 FQNEAQ (reference sequence). There are 13 residues in the CDR3. For the CDR3, the DNA is TGTGCCAGCAGCTCCGGGACAAATTCACCCCTCCACTTT. Its translation: CASSSGTNSPLHF.

The chain recombines TRBV6-5 with TRBJ2-7; TRBD1 matches at 8 bases. V dropped 6 bases and J dropped 6; count of bases not matched to a gene: 10. CDR3 length equals 14 residues. The germline V gene has CDR1 MNHEY and CDR2 SVGAGI. The CDR3 DNA reads TGTGCCAGCAGGCTGGACAGGGCCCCTCTCGAGCAGTACTTC. Amino acid sequence: CASRLDRAPLEQYF.

The chain employs TRBV24-1 and TRBJ2-1, with TRBD1 identical over 7 bases. Trimming cost V 3 bases and J 3 bases; bases outside gene matches: 7. Germline V gene lookup returns CDR1 KGHDR and CDR2 SFDVKD. The CDR3 covers 16 residues. CDR3 protein: CATSDPTGSNYNEQFF. The DNA for the CDR3 is TGTGCCACCAGTGATCCGACAGGGAGTAACTACAATGAGCAGTTCTTC.

The gene calls are TRBV6-2 or TRBV6-3 and TRBJ2-7, with 13 bases fitting TRBD2. The V and J ends lost 0 bases and 6 bases, in that order; junction bases with no gene match: 14. Germline values: CDR1 MNHEY, CDR2 SVGEGT. The CDR3 runs 19 residues. CDR3 region: CASSYSLPSLAGGPIEQYF. DNA for the CDR3: TGTGCCAGCAGTTACTCCCTACCATCACTAGCGGGAGGGCCGATCGAGCAGTACTTC.

This clone appeared a few times. This chain links TRBV9 with TRBJ1-5, with 11 nucleotides matching TRBD1. Germline trimming cut 4 bases from V and 6 bases from J; bases unmatched to any gene: 3. Germline assignment: CDR1 SGDLS and CDR2 YYNGEE. The CDR3 contains 14 residues. CDR3 region: CASSPGTGGQPQHF. CDR3 coding DNA: TGTGCCAGCAGCCCCGGGACAGGGGGTCAGCCCCAGCATTTT.

V usage is TRBV7-5 and J usage is TRBJ1-2; the table's D call TRBD1 went unverified against the DNA. TRBV7-5 is marked as a pseudogene. The CDR3 is 15 amino acids. The CDR3 spells CVRSLVVRGPYGYTF. The CDR3 coding sequence is TGTGTCAGAAGCTTAGTAGTCAGGGGCCCGTATGGCTACACCTTC.

The chain links TRBV27 to TRBJ2-3, with D possibly matching TRBD2 (7 bases). Germline lookup yields CDR1 MNHEY and CDR2 SMNVEV (reference sequence). CDR3 length: 15 amino acids. Trimming cost V 5 bases and J 2 bases, with 14 bases left between them. CDR3 in amino acids: CASSTRGALTDTQYF. The CDR3 DNA reads TGTGCCAGCAGTACACGGGGGGCACTCACAGATACGCAGTATTTT.

The CDR3 here is CASSSRPRYEQFF. CDR3 coding DNA: TGTGCCAGCAGCTCCCGACCTAGGTATGAGCAGTTCTTC. The chain uses TRBV7-2 and TRBJ2-1; D is uncertain. Germline V lookup: CDR1 SGHTA, CDR2 FQGNSA. With 4 bases removed from V and 8 bases from J, the gap between germline ends came to 12 bases. CDR3 length: 13 residues.

This clone was seen only a few times. The gene calls are TRBV6-4 and TRBJ1-2; no reliable D call. Trimming left V 2 bases short and J 5 bases short, with 9 bases between. CDR1 and CDR2 from the germline V gene are MRHNA and SNTAGT. This CDR3 region has 13 residues. DNA for the CDR3: TGTGCCAGCAGTGACGAGACTGTATATGGCTACACCTTC. Translated: CASSDETVYGYTF.

CDR3 amino acids: CASSDPTGGIYNEQFF. The CDR3 nucleotides read TGTGCCAGCAGCGACCCGACAGGGGGAATCTACAATGAGCAGTTCTTC. The chain combines TRBV9 with TRBJ2-1; 9 nucleotides agree with TRBD1. CDR3 size: 16 residues. After removal of 3 bases from V and 3 bases from J, the junction contained 7 bases not matched to a gene. In germline, CDR1 is SGDLS, CDR2 YYNGEE.